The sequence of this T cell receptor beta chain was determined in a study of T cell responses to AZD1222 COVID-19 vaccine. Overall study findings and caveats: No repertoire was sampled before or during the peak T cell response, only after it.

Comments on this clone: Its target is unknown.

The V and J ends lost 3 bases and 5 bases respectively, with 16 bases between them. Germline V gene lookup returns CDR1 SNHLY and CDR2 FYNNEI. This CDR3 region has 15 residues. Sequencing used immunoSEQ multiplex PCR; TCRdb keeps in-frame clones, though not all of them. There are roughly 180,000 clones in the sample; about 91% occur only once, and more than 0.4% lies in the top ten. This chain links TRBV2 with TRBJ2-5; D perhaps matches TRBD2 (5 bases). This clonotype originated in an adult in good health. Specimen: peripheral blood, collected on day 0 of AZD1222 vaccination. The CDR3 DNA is TGTGCCAGCAGTGACAGCCTCGCGGGTAGCGAGACCCAGTACTTC. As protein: CASSDSLAGSETQYF.